This is a list of T cell receptor beta chains from one sample in a study of OX40 agonist ivuxolimab in advanced cancers. Produced via immunoSEQ multiplex PCR; TCRdb's table is partial and in-frame only. This repertoire shows some 89,000 clones, around 80% found once; its top ten account for around 1.5%. Source: CD4+ or CD8+ T cells sorted from blood, taken in a trial of the OX40 agonist ivuxolimab. The receptors here all came from an adult with an advanced solid tumor such as melanoma, head and neck, liver or kidney cancer. CDR3s include the opening cysteine and the closing phenylalanine or tryptophan. D genes are given only for firm matches. Not every row has a clone size; where given, it reads once, few, many or a size class.

abundance: -; d_gene: -; v_gene: TRBV28; j_gene: TRBJ2-3; len: 15; CDR3nt: TGTGCCAGCAGTACTTTAGGGGGGGCCGGAGATACGCAGTATTTT; CDR3aa: CASSTLGGAGDTQYF
abundance: -; d_gene: -; v_gene: TRBV4-3; j_gene: TRBJ2-2; len: 15; CDR3nt: TGCGCCAGCAGCCAAGATACAGGGCCGGCCGGGGAGCTGTTTTTT; CDR3aa: CASSQDTGPAGELFF
abundance: -; d_gene: -; v_gene: TRBV6-6; j_gene: TRBJ2-1; len: 16; CDR3nt: TGTGCCAGCAGTTACACGACGGCCTCCTCCTACAATGAGCAGTTCTTC; CDR3aa: CASSYTTASSYNEQFF
abundance: -; d_gene: -; v_gene: TRBV28; j_gene: TRBJ2-5; len: 17; CDR3nt: TGTGCCAGCAGTTTTGGAGGGGGCCGCCGCTACCAAGAGACCCAGTACTTC; CDR3aa: CASSFGGGRRYQETQYF
abundance: -; d_gene: -; v_gene: TRBV5-1; j_gene: TRBJ2-3; len: 14; CDR3nt: TGCGCCAGCAAGTTGCAGGGTCGGTCAGATACGCAGTATTTT; CDR3aa: CASKLQGRSDTQYF
abundance: -; d_gene: -; v_gene: TRBV28; j_gene: TRBJ1-4; len: 17; CDR3nt: TGTGCCAGCAGTTTACCCGGCGGAAGGGACACTGGTGAAAAACTGTTTTTT; CDR3aa: CASSLPGGRDTGEKLFF
abundance: -; d_gene: -; v_gene: TRBV2; j_gene: TRBJ1-4; len: 15; CDR3nt: TGTGCCAGCAGTGATAAGAGGCCGGAGAGTGAAAAACTGTTTTTT; CDR3aa: CASSDKRPESEKLFF
abundance: -; d_gene: TRBD2; v_gene: TRBV25-1; j_gene: TRBJ2-3; len: 13; CDR3nt: TGTGCCAGCAGTGAAGGGGGGGCAGATACGCAGTATTTT; CDR3aa: CASSEGGADTQYF
abundance: -; d_gene: TRBD1; v_gene: TRBV19; j_gene: TRBJ2-7; len: 13; CDR3nt: TGTGCCACCCGACAGGGGCGCTCCTACGAGCAGTACTTC; CDR3aa: CATRQGRSYEQYF
abundance: -; d_gene: TRBD1; v_gene: TRBV5-4; j_gene: TRBJ1-6; len: 15; CDR3nt: TGTGCCAGCAGCTCCGCACAGGGGGCGCAGTCCCCCCTCCACTTT; CDR3aa: CASSSAQGAQSPLHF
abundance: -; d_gene: TRBD1; v_gene: TRBV2; j_gene: TRBJ2-5; len: 15; CDR3nt: TGTGCCAGCATTGAACTTACAGGGGTGGGAGAGACCCAGTACTTC; CDR3aa: CASIELTGVGETQYF
abundance: -; d_gene: TRBD2; v_gene: TRBV27; j_gene: TRBJ2-3; len: 16; CDR3nt: TGTGCCAGCAGTTTATCAGGAGCGGGGAATAGTGATACGCAGTATTTT; CDR3aa: CASSLSGAGNSDTQYF
abundance: -; d_gene: -; v_gene: TRBV10-3; j_gene: TRBJ1-5; len: 12; CDR3nt: TGTGCCATCAGTGACAGGAATCAGCCCCAGCATTTT; CDR3aa: CAISDRNQPQHF
abundance: -; d_gene: -; v_gene: TRBV4-1; j_gene: TRBJ2-2; len: 15; CDR3nt: TGCGCCAGCAGCCCGATTTTGTTCGACACCGGGGAGCTGTTTTTT; CDR3aa: CASSPILFDTGELFF
abundance: few; d_gene: TRBD1; v_gene: TRBV25-1; j_gene: TRBJ1-1; len: 13; CDR3nt: TGTGCCAGCAGTCCGGGGACAGTGGCTGAAGCTTTCTTT; CDR3aa: CASSPGTVAEAFF
abundance: -; d_gene: TRBD2; v_gene: TRBV7-6; j_gene: TRBJ2-7; len: 15; CDR3nt: TGTGCCAGCAGCTCGAATAGCGGGGGGGCTCACGAGCAGTACTTC; CDR3aa: CASSSNSGGAHEQYF
abundance: -; d_gene: -; v_gene: TRBV4-2; j_gene: TRBJ1-3; len: 18; CDR3nt: TGTGCCAGCAGCCAAGAAGTTCGCGGCGGCTATGGCGGAAACACCATATATTTT; CDR3aa: CASSQEVRGGYGGNTIYF
abundance: few; d_gene: -; v_gene: TRBV4-2; j_gene: TRBJ1-2; len: 14; CDR3nt: TGTGCCAGCAGCCAAGATCGGGAAGGGAGCGGCTACACCTTC; CDR3aa: CASSQDREGSGYTF
abundance: -; d_gene: -; v_gene: TRBV2; j_gene: TRBJ1-1; len: 16; CDR3nt: TGTGCCACCAGGGCGAGGGGGTCATTGAGAAACACTGAAGCTTTCTTT; CDR3aa: CATRARGSLRNTEAFF
abundance: -; d_gene: -; v_gene: TRBV6-1; j_gene: TRBJ1-3; len: 14; CDR3nt: TGTGCCAGCAGCCCGGCCCTCTCTGGAAACACCATATATTTT; CDR3aa: CASSPALSGNTIYF
abundance: -; d_gene: TRBD1; v_gene: TRBV4-3; j_gene: TRBJ1-6; len: 15; CDR3nt: TGCGCCAGCAGCCAAGATAGGACAGGGGTCTCACCCCTCCACTTT; CDR3aa: CASSQDRTGVSPLHF
abundance: -; d_gene: -; v_gene: TRBV11-2; j_gene: TRBJ2-1; len: 15; CDR3nt: TGTGCCAGCAGCTTAGGGGACGGATCCTACAATGAGCAGTTCTTC; CDR3aa: CASSLGDGSYNEQFF
abundance: once; d_gene: -; v_gene: TRBV9; j_gene: TRBJ2-1; len: 16; CDR3nt: TGTGCCAGCAGCCCGCGACCGGGACCGGTGGCCAATGAGCAGTTCTTC; CDR3aa: CASSPRPGPVANEQFF
abundance: -; d_gene: -; v_gene: TRBV13; j_gene: TRBJ2-2; len: 15; CDR3nt: TGTGCCAGCAGCCTACCGTACACTGACGCCGGGGAGCTGTTTTTT; CDR3aa: CASSLPYTDAGELFF
abundance: -; d_gene: -; v_gene: TRBV18; j_gene: TRBJ2-1; len: 14; CDR3nt: TGTGCCAGCTCACCACGAACAGCTAGGGATGAGCAGTTCTTC; CDR3aa: CASSPRTARDEQFF
abundance: -; d_gene: -; v_gene: TRBV7-8; j_gene: TRBJ1-1; len: 13; CDR3nt: TGTGCCAGTAGCGGGCGCAGGGCCACTGAAGCTTTCTTT; CDR3aa: CASSGRRATEAFF
abundance: -; d_gene: -; v_gene: TRBV6-1; j_gene: TRBJ2-5; len: 13; CDR3nt: TGTGCCAGCAGTGCCCCCTTCCCCGAGACCCAGTACTTC; CDR3aa: CASSAPFPETQYF
abundance: -; d_gene: TRBD1; v_gene: TRBV28; j_gene: TRBJ1-5; len: 16; CDR3nt: TGTGCCAGCAGCACCCGGGACAGGGGACCCGATCAGCCCCAGCATTTT; CDR3aa: CASSTRDRGPDQPQHF
abundance: -; d_gene: -; v_gene: TRBV6-5; j_gene: TRBJ2-5; len: 14; CDR3nt: TGTGCCAGCAGCCGAAGTTCCCTACAAGAGACCCAGTACTTC; CDR3aa: CASSRSSLQETQYF
abundance: -; d_gene: TRBD1; v_gene: TRBV29-1; j_gene: TRBJ1-1; len: 13; CDR3nt: TGCAGCGGGACAGGGACAGGGGGCACTGAAGCTTTCTTT; CDR3aa: CSGTGTGGTEAFF
abundance: few; d_gene: TRBD2; v_gene: TRBV6-5; j_gene: TRBJ2-3; len: 13; CDR3nt: TGTGCCAGCAGAAAAAGCGGGGCAGATACGCAGTATTTT; CDR3aa: CASRKSGADTQYF
abundance: -; d_gene: -; v_gene: TRBV11-1; j_gene: TRBJ2-5; len: 11; CDR3nt: TGTGCCAGCAGCTTAGGGGAGACCCAGTACTTC; CDR3aa: CASSLGETQYF
abundance: -; d_gene: -; v_gene: TRBV5-4; j_gene: TRBJ2-5; len: 12; CDR3nt: TGTGCCAGCAGCCGCAGGGAGGAGACCCAGTACTTC; CDR3aa: CASSRREETQYF
abundance: -; d_gene: -; v_gene: TRBV18; j_gene: TRBJ2-7; len: 14; CDR3nt: TGTGCCAGCTCACCCTCGCTGGGGGACTACGAGCAGTACTTC; CDR3aa: CASSPSLGDYEQYF
abundance: -; d_gene: TRBD1; v_gene: TRBV5-4; j_gene: TRBJ1-3; len: 17; CDR3nt: TGTGCCAGCAGCTTGGTGGGACAGGGGTTTTCTGGAAACACCATATATTTT; CDR3aa: CASSLVGQGFSGNTIYF
abundance: -; d_gene: -; v_gene: TRBV21-1; j_gene: TRBJ1-1; len: 14; CDR3nt: TGTGCCAGCAGGGCGAAAAGGGGGGTTTCTGAAGCTTTCTTT; CDR3aa: CASRAKRGVSEAFF
abundance: -; d_gene: TRBD2; v_gene: TRBV9; j_gene: TRBJ2-7; len: 13; CDR3nt: TGTGCCAGCAGCGTCGGGGGGTCCTACGAGCAGTACTTC; CDR3aa: CASSVGGSYEQYF
abundance: -; d_gene: -; v_gene: TRBV7-3; j_gene: TRBJ1-1; len: 13; CDR3nt: TGTGCCAGCAGCGTAACAGGGAACACTGAAGCTTTCTTT; CDR3aa: CASSVTGNTEAFF
abundance: -; d_gene: -; v_gene: TRBV29-1; j_gene: TRBJ1-4; len: 16; CDR3nt: TGCAGCATCGCGCGGGGAGGAGATGCAACTAATGAAAAACTGTTTTTT; CDR3aa: CSIARGGDATNEKLFF
abundance: -; d_gene: -; v_gene: TRBV10-3; j_gene: TRBJ2-3; len: 16; CDR3nt: TGTGCCATCAGTGAGACCTCTCGGACGGGGTCAGATACGCAGTATTTT; CDR3aa: CAISETSRTGSDTQYF
abundance: -; d_gene: -; v_gene: TRBV21-1; j_gene: TRBJ1-5; len: 13; CDR3nt: TGTGCCAGCAGCAGCGTGACAGGGGAGGGCCAGCATTTT; CDR3aa: CASSSVTGEGQHF
abundance: -; d_gene: -; v_gene: TRBV18; j_gene: TRBJ1-1; len: 13; CDR3nt: TGTGCCAGCTCACCACCGTCGAGTAAAGGAGCTTTCTTT; CDR3aa: CASSPPSSKGAFF
abundance: once; d_gene: -; v_gene: TRBV10-3; j_gene: TRBJ1-3; len: 14; CDR3nt: TGTGCCATCACCCCCCGGGAATCTGGAAACACCATATATTTT; CDR3aa: CAITPRESGNTIYF
abundance: -; d_gene: TRBD1; v_gene: TRBV28; j_gene: TRBJ2-7; len: 13; CDR3nt: TGTGCCAGCACCACCACCTACAGGGGCGAGCAGTACTTC; CDR3aa: CASTTTYRGEQYF